This record concerns one TCR beta chain sequence. Its target is unknown. Germline lookup yields CDR1 SGHAT and CDR2 FQNNGV. V was clipped by 4 bases and J by 6 bases; unmatched bases: 8. The CDR3 has 15 amino acids. Single viable CD3+CD4+CD8-CD45RO+ cells were sorted as the memory CD4+ T cells. Clones were sequenced by immunoSEQ multiplex PCR, and TCRdb holds only the in-frame ones, with some missing. The table includes 35,000 to 45,000 clones, 75% to 85% detected once. This entry belongs to a study of memory CD4+ T cells and cytomegalovirus serostatus. Study overall: Donors were healthy Belgian adults, 10 or so CMV seropositive and about two dozen seronegative.

Broader study findings: CD4+ memory repertoires contained 67 of 164 reported CMV TCRbeta sequences.

The V and J genes are TRBV11-2 and TRBJ2-7; 11 bases are a match to TRBD2. This sequence originates from an adult in good health and CMV-seronegative. The sample taken for sequencing was memory CD4+ T cells from blood. The CDR3 bases are TGTGCCAGCAGCTCGATTAGCGGGAGGGCCATCGAGCAGTACTTC. Protein product: CASSSISGRAIEQYF.